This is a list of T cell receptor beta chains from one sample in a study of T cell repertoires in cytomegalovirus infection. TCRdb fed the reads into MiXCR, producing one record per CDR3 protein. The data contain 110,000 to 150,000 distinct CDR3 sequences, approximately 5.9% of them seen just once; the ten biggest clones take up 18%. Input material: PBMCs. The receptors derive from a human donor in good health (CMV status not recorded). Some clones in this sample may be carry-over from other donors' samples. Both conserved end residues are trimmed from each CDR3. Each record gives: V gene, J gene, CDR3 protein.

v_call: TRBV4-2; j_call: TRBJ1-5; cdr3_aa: ASSQEGGRNQPQH
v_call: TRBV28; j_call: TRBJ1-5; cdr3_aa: ASSLLQGGNQPQH
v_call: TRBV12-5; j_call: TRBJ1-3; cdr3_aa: ASGSPTVNSGNTIY
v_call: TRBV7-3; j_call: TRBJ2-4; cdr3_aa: ASSFSPHSLAKNIQY
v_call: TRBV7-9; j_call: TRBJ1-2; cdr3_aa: ASSIYPDRDRPNYGYT
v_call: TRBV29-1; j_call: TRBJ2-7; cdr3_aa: SVEEVSSYEQY
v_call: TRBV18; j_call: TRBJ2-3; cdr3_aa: ASSPLAGGRTDTQY
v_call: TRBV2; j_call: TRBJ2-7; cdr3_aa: AISGVTYEQY
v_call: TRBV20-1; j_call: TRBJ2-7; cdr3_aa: SVTGFLGYEQY
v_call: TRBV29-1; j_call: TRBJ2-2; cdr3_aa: SVSGTGSAGELF
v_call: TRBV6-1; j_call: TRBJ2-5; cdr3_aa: ASSFTGVRGTQY
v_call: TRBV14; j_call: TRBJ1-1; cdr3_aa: ASSQELQVNTEAF
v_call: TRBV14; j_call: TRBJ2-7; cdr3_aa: ASSPLGAKPYEQY
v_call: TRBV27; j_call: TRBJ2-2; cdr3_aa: ASRSTGVTGELF
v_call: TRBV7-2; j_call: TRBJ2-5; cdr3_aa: ASSPGLAGKKQETQY
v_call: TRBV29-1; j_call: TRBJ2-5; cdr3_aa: SVESGQGLETQY
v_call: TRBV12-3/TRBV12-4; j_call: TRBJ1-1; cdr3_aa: ASRYSNVEAF
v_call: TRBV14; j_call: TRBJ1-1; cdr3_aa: ASSQVYGGTEAF
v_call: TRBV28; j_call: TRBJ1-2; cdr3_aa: ASREQSGGYGYT
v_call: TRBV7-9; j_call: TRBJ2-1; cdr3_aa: ASSAGLTTLSSYNEQF
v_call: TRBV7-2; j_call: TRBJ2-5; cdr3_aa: ASSWDSSQETQY
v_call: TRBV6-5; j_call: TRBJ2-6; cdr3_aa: ASSYGGSGANVLT
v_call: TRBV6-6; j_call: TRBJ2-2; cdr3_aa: ASRAGGSYTGELF
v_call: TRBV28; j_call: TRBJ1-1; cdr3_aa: ASSSWTGNTEAF
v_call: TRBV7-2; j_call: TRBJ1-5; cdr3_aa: ATGAPNQPQH
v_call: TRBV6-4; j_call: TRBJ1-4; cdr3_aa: ASTPTVSRTEKLF
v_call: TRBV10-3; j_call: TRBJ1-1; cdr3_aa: AISGARTSGQVEAF
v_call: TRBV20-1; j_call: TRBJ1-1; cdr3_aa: SVRGWFKDTEAF
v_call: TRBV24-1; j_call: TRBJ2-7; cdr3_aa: ATSDYARTGTYEQY
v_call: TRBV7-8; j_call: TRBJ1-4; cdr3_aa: ASSFRANEKLF
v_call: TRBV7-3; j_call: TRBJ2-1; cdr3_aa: ASSPGGGGRNEQF
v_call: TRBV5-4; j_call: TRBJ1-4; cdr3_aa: ASSLAGVSVEKLF
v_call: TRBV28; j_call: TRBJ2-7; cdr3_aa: ASSGDRVNYEQY